These 12 T cell receptor beta chains came from one sample sequenced in a study of blood T cell repertoires in COVID-19. The method was immunoSEQ multiplex PCR; TCRdb's version includes in-frame clones alone and lacks a portion of them. Altogether about 93,000 clones are present, about nine tenths being singletons, with the ten largest covering roughly 5.1%. Source material: peripheral blood. Every receptor here comes from a man aged 55-75 years with COVID-19, enrolled during active disease.

V and J are TRBV5-1 and TRBJ2-3; 7 bases agree with TRBD2. Germline V lookup: CDR1 SGHRS, CDR2 YFSETQ. The CDR3 loop spans 15 amino acids. With V trimmed by 3 bases and J by 0 bases, 4 bases remained unmatched. The CDR3 here is CASSSQAGSTDTQYF. CDR3 DNA: TGCGCCAGCAGCTCACAAGCGGGGAGCACAGATACGCAGTATTTT.

This clone was seen a single time. This chain joins TRBV7-6 and TRBJ1-1; maybe TRBD1 (5 bases). The V gene lost 5 bases and the J gene lost 3 bases, with 10 bases spanning the gap. Germline V gives CDR1 SGHVS, CDR2 FNYEAQ. The CDR3 is 13 residues long. This chain's CDR3 is CASSLPGDTEAFF. CDR3 in DNA: TGTGCCAGCAGCCTCCCGGGGGACACTGAAGCTTTCTTT.

The chain joins TRBV6-6 to TRBJ1-5; maybe TRBD1 (5 bases). This CDR3 has 16 residues. CDR1 and CDR2 from the germline V gene are MNHNY and SVGAGI (reference sequence). Trimming removed 6 bases from V and 0 bases from J, with 15 bases in between. The CDR3 loop is CASSDPGLYSNQPQHF. CDR3 nucleotide sequence: TGTGCCAGCAGCGACCCGGGACTGTATAGCAATCAGCCCCAGCATTTT.

V usage is TRBV12-5 and J usage is TRBJ2-5; TRBD2 matches 11 bases. CDR1 is LGHNT and CDR2 is FRNRAP in the germline V gene. The CDR3 has 16 amino acids. V was clipped by 5 bases and J by 1 base; unmatched bases: 6. CDR3 nucleotides: TGTGCTAGTGGTCCGGGACTAGCGGACACCCAAGAGACCCAGTACTTC. Translating it yields CASGPGLADTQETQYF.

The CDR3 nucleotides read TGTGCCATCAACGGAGCTAGCGGGCCCTACAATGAGCAGTTCTTC. It yields the protein CAINGASGPYNEQFF. The chain recombines TRBV10-3 with TRBJ2-1, with 8 bases aligning to TRBD2. Germline CDR1 reads ENHRY; CDR2 reads SYGVKD. The CDR3 is made up of 15 amino acids. The V gene end was trimmed by 7 bases and the J gene end by 2 bases; junction bases not matched to a gene: 7.

This clone came up once. J is TRBJ1-5 and V is TRBV24-1, with D possibly being TRBD1 (5 bases). CDR1 is KGHDR and CDR2 is SFDVKD in the germline V gene. With 1 base removed from V and 3 bases from J, the gap between germline ends came to 9 bases. The CDR3 runs 15 residues. The chain's CDR3 is CATSDLEGDNQPQHF. CDR3 DNA sequence: TGTGCCACCAGTGATTTAGAAGGGGACAATCAGCCCCAGCATTTT.

This clone has only one observation. Other DNA sequences in the sample encode the same CDR3. The V call is TRBV6-5, the J call TRBJ1-1; TRBD1 agrees at 7 bases. The V gene end was trimmed by 7 bases and the J gene end by 4 bases; junction bases not matched to a gene: 6. The CDR3 loop spans 13 amino acids. Germline CDR1 and CDR2: MNHEY and SVGAGI. CDR3 loop: CASTPPGGTEAFF. The CDR3 bases are TGTGCCAGCACCCCCCCAGGGGGCACTGAAGCTTTCTTT.

V is TRBV6-5 and J is TRBJ1-6; D may be TRBD1 (5 bases). The CDR3 is 14 amino acids. CDR1 is MNHEY, CDR2 SVGAGI, per germline. V was trimmed by 4 bases and J by 9 bases, leaving 13 bases between them. The CDR3: CASSSSVGGSPLHF. CDR3 sequence (DNA): TGTGCCAGCAGTTCCTCCGTGGGGGGTTCACCCCTCCACTTT.

The chain joins TRBV7-6 to TRBJ2-1; 9 bases align to TRBD2. The CDR3 is 15 amino acids. Germline trimming cut 5 bases from V and 5 bases from J; bases unmatched to any gene: 7. The germline gives CDR1 SGHVS, CDR2 FNYEAQ. The CDR3 loop reads CASSLIAGAHNEQFF. The CDR3 bases are TGTGCCAGCAGCCTTATAGCGGGAGCCCACAATGAGCAGTTCTTC.

CDR3 residues: CASSRDRRASTNEKLFF. CDR3 coding DNA: TGTGCCAGTAGTCGCGACAGGCGGGCATCAACTAATGAAAAACTGTTTTTT. This chain joins TRBV19 and TRBJ1-4; weak D call: TRBD1 (6 bases). V was trimmed by 5 bases and J by 0 bases, leaving 16 bases between them. The germline CDR1 and CDR2 sequences are LNHDA and SQIVND (reference sequence). This CDR3 has 17 amino acids.

The J gene is TRBJ2-1, the V gene TRBV24-1; 8 bases are a match to TRBD2. With 6 bases clipped from V and 0 bases from J, the junction kept 3 bases outside the gene matches. Germline CDR1 reads KGHDR; CDR2 reads SFDVKD. The CDR3 sequence is 15 residues long. As DNA, the CDR3 is TGTGCCACCAGTCAAAGCGGGAGCTCCTACAATGAGCAGTTCTTC. Its translation is CATSQSGSSYNEQFF.

The chain recombines TRBV11-3 with TRBJ1-1; D remains ambiguous. Trimming stripped 3 bases from V and 1 base from J, with 6 bases between. The CDR3 spans 13 residues. Looked up from germline, CDR1 is SGHNT and CDR2 is YENEEA. CDR3 loop: CASSFGANTEAFF. DNA for the CDR3: TGTGCCAGCAGCTTCGGAGCGAACACTGAAGCTTTCTTT.